The TCR beta chain under discussion was sequenced for a study of T-cell memory formation after mild COVID-19. Whole-study results and caveats: Some SARS-CoV-2-responding clones were already detected in memory before infection. CD4+ contracting clones were mainly CM and EM; CD8+ ones, EMRA.

Constant-segment primers served in 5'RACE that generated TCR alpha and TCR beta cDNA libraries bearing sample barcodes and UMIs. From the 5' RACE reads, TCRdb called clonotypes with MiXCR, one entry per CDR3 protein. The sample yields 150,000 to 200,000 distinct CDR3 sequences, about a fifth seen once. The germline gives CDR1 SGDLS, CDR2 YYNGEE. V gave up 3 bases and J gave up 2 bases, with 6 bases separating them. This CDR3 spans 13 amino acids. This clonotype has only a few counts. Antigen: not known. The origin of this receptor is an adult woman who had mild COVID-19 (a few samples of this study predate the infection). Cell type and time point are not known. The rearrangement links TRBV9 to TRBJ2-1; D not certain. Sequencing used PBMCs or a T cell subset sorted from them (not recorded which). For the CDR3, the DNA is TGTGCCAGCAGCGGGCAAGCCTACAATGAGCAGTTCTTC. Residues: CASSGQAYNEQFF.